This passage covers 20 T cell receptor beta chains from one sample sequenced in a study of blood T cell repertoires in COVID-19. Libraries were prepared by immunoSEQ multiplex PCR; TCRdb keeps only in-frame clonotypes and omits some of them. Among hundreds of thousands of clones listed, 86% were seen once. The sample taken for sequencing was peripheral blood. Receptors were obtained from a woman in her twenties or thirties with active or convalescent COVID-19.

J is TRBJ2-7 and V is TRBV28, with TRBD2 identical over 10 bases. The germline V gene encodes CDR1 MDHEN and CDR2 SYDVKM. The CDR3 is made up of 13 amino acids. V shed 8 bases, J shed 4 bases, and the junction held 5 bases outside the gene matches. The CDR3 reads CASRSGGVYEQYF. Here the CDR3 DNA reads TGTGCCAGCCGGAGCGGGGGGGTTTACGAGCAGTACTTC.

The chain employs TRBV5-1 and TRBJ2-1; no firm D call. Germline V gives CDR1 SGHRS, CDR2 YFSETQ. Between the trimmed V and J ends, which lost 2 bases and 2 bases, there was a span of 8 bases. The CDR3 sequence is 14 residues long. The CDR3 spells CASSLSITYNEQFF. The CDR3 coding sequence is TGCGCCAGCAGCTTATCTATTACCTACAATGAGCAGTTCTTC.

V usage is TRBV4-2 and J usage is TRBJ2-4; D is uncertain. Germline V gives CDR1 LGHNA, CDR2 YNFKEQ. The CDR3 is 13 amino acids. Deletions cut 3 bases from V and 8 bases from J, with 11 bases between. This chain's CDR3 is CASSQTPRDIQYF. CDR3 DNA sequence: TGTGCCAGCAGCCAGACCCCCCGGGACATTCAGTACTTC.

This rearrangement joins TRBV19 to TRBJ1-5, with 7 bases fitting TRBD1. The length of the CDR3 is 16 residues. The germline gives CDR1 LNHDA, CDR2 SQIVND (reference sequence). With 6 bases clipped from V and 0 bases from J, the junction kept 8 bases outside the gene matches. As DNA, the CDR3 is TGTGCCAGTAGGTCGGGGACAGTCTATAGCAATCAGCCCCAGCATTTT. Its protein product is CASRSGTVYSNQPQHF. Complete variable domain (other parts from reference TRBV19 and TRBJ1-5): DGGITQSPKYLFRKEGQNVTLSCEQNLNHDAMYWYRQDPGQGLRLIYYSQIVNDFQKGDIAEGYSVSREKKESFPLTVTSAQKNPTAFYLCASRSGTVYSNQPQHFGDGTRLSIL.

This chain links TRBV7-6 with TRBJ2-1, with TRBD2 matching 12 bases. The V gene end was trimmed by 5 bases and the J gene end by 3 bases; junction bases not matched to a gene: 11. Germline V gene lookup returns CDR1 SGHVS and CDR2 FNYEAQ. This CDR3 region has 18 residues. CDR3 bases: TGTGCCAGCAGCCGACCATCCCTACTAGCGGGAGGCTACAATGAGCAGTTCTTC. Translated: CASSRPSLLAGGYNEQFF.

V usage is TRBV7-6 and J usage is TRBJ2-5; tentatively, D is TRBD2 (6 bases). The CDR3 covers 15 residues. Germline V gives CDR1 SGHVS, CDR2 FNYEAQ. V was cut by 4 bases and J by 2 bases, with 14 bases left in between. The DNA for the CDR3 is TGTGCCAGCAGCTCTCAACGGGGGAGTCAAGAGACCCAGTACTTC. It yields the protein CASSSQRGSQETQYF.

The rearrangement uses TRBV4-2 and TRBJ2-3; a weak D match, TRBD2 (6 bases). This CDR3 is 18 amino acids long. The germline gives CDR1 LGHNA, CDR2 YNFKEQ. V was cut by 1 base and J by 1 base, with 18 bases left in between. The CDR3 DNA is TGTGCCAGCAGCCAAGGCGCCCTCCGGGACTGGCGCACAGATACGCAGTATTTT. Translated: CASSQGALRDWRTDTQYF.

This chain joins TRBV3-1 (or the pseudogene TRBV3-2) and TRBJ1-1; 8 bases are shared with TRBD1. V lost 5 bases, J lost 3 bases, and 5 bases stayed unmatched. Germline V lookup: CDR1 LGHDT, CDR2 YNNKEL (reference sequence). The CDR3 is 14 amino acids. CDR3 sequence reads: CASSSRTGYTEAFF. The CDR3 coding sequence is TGTGCCAGCAGCTCTCGGACAGGGTACACTGAAGCTTTCTTT.

CDR3 sequence: CASSDVDRGLPYTF. As DNA, the CDR3 is TGTGCCAGCAGTGATGTCGACAGGGGACTCCCCTACACCTTC. This chain links TRBV6-1 with TRBJ1-2; 8 bases are shared with TRBD1. CDR3 size: 14 residues. Germline V CDR1 and CDR2: MNHNS, SASEGT. The V segment lost 3 bases and the J segment 10 bases; nucleotides outside the gene matches: 10.

J is TRBJ2-4 and V is TRBV2; TRBD1 matches 9 bases. CDR1 SNHLY and CDR2 FYNNEI come from the germline V gene. The ends lost 6 bases at V and 9 bases at J; junction bases unmatched: 9. The length of the CDR3 is 14 residues. CDR3 coding DNA: TGTGCCAGCAGGCCCGGGACAGGGTCCGGCATTCAGTACTTC. Encoded protein: CASRPGTGSGIQYF.

The rearrangement joins TRBV29-1 to TRBJ2-1; TRBD1 might be the D (6 bases). This CDR3 has 16 amino acids. CDR1 is SQVTM and CDR2 is ANQGSEA in the germline V gene. Trimming left V 7 bases short and J 9 bases short, with 28 bases between. The CDR3 DNA is TGCAGCGCACACCCCTGGGCAGGGGTACCCCTCGGTGAGCAGTTCTTC. Translated, it gives CSAHPWAGVPLGEQFF.

The gene calls are TRBV4-1 and TRBJ2-1; 7 bases fit TRBD1. CDR1 MGHRA and CDR2 YSYEKL come from the germline V gene. CDR3 size: 16 residues. V shed 4 bases and J 2 bases; nucleotides not matched to a gene: 8. DNA of the CDR3: TGCGCCAGCAGCCCAGAGACAGGGCGGGCCTACAATGAGCAGTTCTTC. This encodes CASSPETGRAYNEQFF.

The chain couples TRBV6-1 to TRBJ2-7, with D unresolved. The CDR3 loop spans 11 amino acids. The germline V gene encodes CDR1 MNHNS and CDR2 SASEGT. V was pared by 2 bases and J by 5 bases, with 4 bases between. CDR3 DNA: TGTGCCAGCAGTGAACCGGACGAGCAGTACTTC. The encoded protein is CASSEPDEQYF.

This sequence joins TRBV29-1 and TRBJ1-1; TRBD1 matches at 8 bases. CDR1 SQVTM and CDR2 ANQGSEA come from the germline V gene. V was pared by 5 bases and J by 8 bases, with 4 bases of the junction left unmatched. CDR3 length: 11 residues. CDR3: CSVWQGAEAFF. CDR3 bases: TGCAGCGTTTGGCAGGGGGCGGAAGCTTTCTTT. Full variable domain (remainder filled in from reference TRBV29-1 and TRBJ1-1): SAVISQKPSRDICQRGTSLTIQCQVDSQVTMMFWYRQQPGQSLTLIATANQGSEATYESGFVIDKFPISRPNLTFSTLTVSNMSPEDSSIYLCSVWQGAEAFFGQGTRLTVV.

With regard to this clone: This same CDR3 is encoded by further DNA sequences in the sample. This chain links TRBV5-1 with TRBJ1-5; D call uncertain. The CDR3 loop spans 13 amino acids. Trimming left V 2 bases short and J 2 bases short, with 5 bases between. CDR1 and CDR2 (germline): SGHRS, YFSETQ. The CDR3 DNA is TGCGCCAGCAGCTTAACGGGCAATCAGCCCCAGCATTTT. Translating it yields CASSLTGNQPQHF.

This chain links TRBV27 with TRBJ2-7, with 9 bases fitting TRBD2. The CDR3 contains 15 residues. The ends lost 2 bases at V and 2 bases at J; junction bases unmatched: 4. CDR1 and CDR2 (germline): MNHEY, SMNVEV (reference sequence). This chain's CDR3 is CASSLVLAGPYEQYF. CDR3 DNA sequence: TGTGCCAGCAGTTTAGTTCTAGCGGGACCCTACGAGCAGTACTTC.

The CDR3 nucleotides are TGCGCCAGCAGTGAGACTAGCGGGGGGCCGGGGGATACGCAGTATTTT. Translating it yields CASSETSGGPGDTQYF. V and J are TRBV10-2 and TRBJ2-3; 12 bases fit TRBD2. Germline V gene data show CDR1 as WSHSY and CDR2 as SAAADI. There are 16 residues in the CDR3. V dropped 2 bases and J dropped 6; count of bases not matched to a gene: 6.

J is TRBJ1-2 and V is TRBV3-1 (or the pseudogene TRBV3-2), with a tentative D call TRBD1 (5 bases). The V gene lost 0 bases and the J gene lost 5 bases, with 13 bases spanning the gap. From germline, CDR1 is LGHDT and CDR2 YNNKEL (reference sequence). This CDR3 contains 15 residues. The CDR3 here is CASSQDRAGGYGYTF. CDR3 DNA: TGTGCCAGCAGCCAAGATCGCGCGGGGGGGTATGGCTACACCTTC.

The chain has TRBV20-1 and TRBJ2-2; 10 bases map to TRBD1. J gave up 6 bases and V 3 bases, and 10 bases lay outside the gene matches. Germline V gives CDR1 DFQATT, CDR2 SNEGSKA (reference sequence). The CDR3 totals 16 residues. The CDR3 nucleotides are TGCAGTGCTAGTCGGGGGACAGGGGTTGGGTCCGGGGAGCTGTTTTTT. Its protein product is CSASRGTGVGSGELFF.

The genes are TRBV6-5 and TRBJ2-1; tentatively, D is TRBD2 (5 bases). Per germline, CDR1 MNHEY and CDR2 SVGAGI. CDR3 length: 13 amino acids. The ends were cut back, 6 bases at V and 5 bases at J, with 11 bases in the middle. The CDR3: CASSLTSHNEQFF. In nucleotides, the CDR3 is TGTGCCAGCAGCCTTACTAGTCACAATGAGCAGTTCTTC.